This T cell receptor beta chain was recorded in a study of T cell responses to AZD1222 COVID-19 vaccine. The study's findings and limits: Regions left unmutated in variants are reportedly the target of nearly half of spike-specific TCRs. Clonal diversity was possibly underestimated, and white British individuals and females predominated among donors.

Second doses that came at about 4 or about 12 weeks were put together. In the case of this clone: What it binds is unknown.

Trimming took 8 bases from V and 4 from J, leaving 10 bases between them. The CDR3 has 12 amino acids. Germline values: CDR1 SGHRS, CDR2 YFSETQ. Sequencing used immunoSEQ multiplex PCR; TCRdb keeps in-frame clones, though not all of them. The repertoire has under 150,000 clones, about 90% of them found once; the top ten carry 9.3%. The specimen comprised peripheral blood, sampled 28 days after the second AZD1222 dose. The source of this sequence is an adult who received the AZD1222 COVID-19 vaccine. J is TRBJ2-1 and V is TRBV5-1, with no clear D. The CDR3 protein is CASGVGYNEQFF. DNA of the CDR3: TGCGCCAGTGGTGTGGGATACAATGAGCAGTTCTTC.